The 28 T cell receptor beta chains reported below all come from one sample, sequenced in a study of OX40 agonist ivuxolimab in advanced cancers. The assay was immunoSEQ multiplex PCR, and TCRdb's table has in-frame clones only and misses some. The table lists 60,000 to 80,000 clones, roughly three quarters of them singletons, with approximately 5% in the top ten. Sequences were derived from CD4+ or CD8+ T cells sorted from blood, sampled in a trial of the OX40 agonist ivuxolimab. The receptors were gathered from an adult with an advanced solid tumor such as melanoma, head and neck, liver or kidney cancer.

The rearrangement joins TRBV5-4 to TRBJ1-1; possible D gene TRBD1, 5 bases. V lost 4 bases, J lost 7 bases, and 20 bases lay in between. The germline gives CDR1 SGHNT, CDR2 YYREEE (reference sequence). The CDR3 is 15 residues long. CDR3 sequence: CASSPGTPGGFEAFF. CDR3 nucleotide sequence: TGTGCCAGCAGCCCTGGGACCCCCGGCGGATTTGAAGCTTTCTTT.

J is TRBJ2-6 and V is TRBV19; D uncertain. The CDR3 contains 15 residues. Trimming pared 3 bases from V and 1 base from J, leaving 7 bases between. Germline values: CDR1 LNHDA, CDR2 SQIVND (reference sequence). Here the CDR3 DNA reads TGTGCCAGTAGTATTACCCCGTCTGGGGCCAACGTCCTGACTTTC. Protein product: CASSITPSGANVLTF.

This rearrangement joins TRBV7-9 to TRBJ2-3; D is unresolved. The CDR3 is made up of 13 amino acids. The V end was cut by 5 bases, the J end by 8 bases, with 14 bases between. The V gene's germline CDR1 is SEHNR and CDR2 FQNEAQ (reference sequence). The CDR3 coding sequence is TGTGCCAGCAGCCTAGAGGTAGCAGGTACGCAGTATTTT. The encoded protein is CASSLEVAGTQYF.

This chain connects TRBV7-2 to TRBJ2-7; tentative D call: TRBD2 (6 bases). V was trimmed by 5 bases and J by 4 bases, leaving 15 bases between them. Germline V gives CDR1 SGHTA, CDR2 FQGNSA. The CDR3 is made up of 14 amino acids. In DNA form, the CDR3 reads TGTGCCAGCAGCCCGGGACTCGGCGGGTACGAGCAGTACTTC. Translated: CASSPGLGGYEQYF. The full variable domain, rest sourced from reference TRBV7-2 and TRBJ2-7, is GAGVSQSPSNKVTEKGKDVELRCDPISGHTALYWYRQSLGQGLEFLIYFQGNSAPDKSGLPSDRFSAERTGGSVSTLTIQRTQQEDSAVYLCASSPGLGGYEQYFGPGTRLTVT.

The chain recombines TRBV5-1 with TRBJ2-1; 12 nucleotides agree with TRBD1. V was pared by 8 bases and J by 10 bases, with 19 bases of the junction left unmatched. Germline V gene sequence: CDR1 SGHRS, CDR2 YFSETQ. This CDR3 has 17 residues. In DNA, the CDR3 is TGCGCCAGTTCCCCTGGGACAGGGGGCCGGGGGGGACGGGAGCAGTTCTTC. Translation gives CASSPGTGGRGGREQFF.

This sequence joins TRBV18 and TRBJ2-5, with 9 bases identical to TRBD1. Germline assignment: CDR1 KGHSH and CDR2 LQKENI. V was pared by 2 bases and J by 5 bases, with 6 bases of the junction left unmatched. The CDR3 spans 15 residues. CDR3 DNA sequence: TGTGCCAGCTCACCAAACAGGGGGCCGGGGGAGACCCAGTACTTC. Protein: CASSPNRGPGETQYF. Filled out from reference TRBV18 and TRBJ2-5, the complete variable domain reads NAGVMQNPRHLVRRRGQEARLRCSPMKGHSHVYWYRQLPEEGLKFMVYLQKENIIDESGMPKERFSAEFPKEGPSILRIQQVVRGDSAAYFCASSPNRGPGETQYFGPGTRLLVL.

CDR3 amino acids: CASSQRQNSNQPQHF. CDR3 sequence (DNA): TGTGCCAGCAGTCAAAGACAGAATAGCAATCAGCCCCAGCATTTT. V is TRBV6-5 and J is TRBJ1-5; D is possibly TRBD1 (5 bases). Trimming stripped 5 bases from V and 0 bases from J, with 11 bases between. Germline V CDR1 and CDR2: MNHEY, SVGAGI. The CDR3 runs 15 residues.

The genes are TRBV6-5 and TRBJ1-3; D is uncertain. This CDR3 comprises 14 residues. Trimming removed 3 bases from V and 0 bases from J, with 6 bases in between. The germline V gene has CDR1 MNHEY and CDR2 SVGAGI. The CDR3 is CASSYKVSGNTIYF. In nucleotides, the CDR3 is TGTGCCAGCAGTTATAAGGTCTCTGGAAACACCATATATTTT.

J is TRBJ2-3 and V is TRBV5-1, with TRBD2 identical over 7 bases. Germline values: CDR1 SGHRS, CDR2 YFSETQ. The junction had 5 bases not matched to a gene; V was cut back by 2 bases and J by 2 bases. CDR3 length: 15 residues. CDR3 loop: CASSFWGGSTDTQYF. The CDR3 bases are TGCGCCAGCAGCTTTTGGGGGGGATCCACAGATACGCAGTATTTT.

The chain carries TRBV7-8 and TRBJ2-2; perhaps TRBD1 as D (6 bases). V shed 3 bases and J shed 0 bases, with 8 bases lying between them. In germline, CDR1 is SGHVS, CDR2 FQNEAQ. This CDR3 spans 15 amino acids. CDR3 amino acids: CASSLDSPNTGELFF. Here the CDR3 DNA reads TGTGCCAGCAGCTTGGACAGCCCGAACACCGGGGAGCTGTTTTTT.

The gene calls are TRBV2 and TRBJ2-1, with 11 bases fitting TRBD2. Germline loops: CDR1 SNHLY, CDR2 FYNNEI. This CDR3 is 16 amino acids long. The ends lost 6 bases at V and 8 bases at J; junction bases unmatched: 12. The CDR3 loop is CASSVPSGRQSDEQFF. In DNA, the CDR3 is TGTGCCAGCAGCGTCCCTAGCGGGAGGCAAAGCGATGAGCAGTTCTTC.

This chain links TRBV27 with TRBJ1-1; maybe TRBD1 (6 bases). Germline CDR1 reads MNHEY; CDR2 reads SMNVEV (reference sequence). Between the trimmed V and J ends, which lost 5 bases and 11 bases, there was a span of 18 bases. The length of the CDR3 is 13 residues. CDR3 amino acids: CASSQARGFGAFF. The DNA of the CDR3 is TGTGCCAGCAGTCAAGCAAGGGGGTTCGGGGCTTTCTTT.

The chain uses TRBV5-1 and TRBJ1-1; D is possibly TRBD1 (5 bases). The CDR3 is 14 residues long. Trimming cost V 0 bases and J 8 bases, with 14 bases left between them. Germline values: CDR1 SGHRS, CDR2 YFSETQ. In nucleotides, the CDR3 is TGCGCCAGCAGCTTGGAGGGGTTACGGTCGGAAGCTTTCTTT. It codes for CASSLEGLRSEAFF.

This chain links TRBV6-9 with TRBJ1-1, with D unclear. The CDR3 length is 14 residues. Trimming took off 1 base at V and 1 base at J, with 7 bases between the two ends. CDR1 is MNHGY, CDR2 SVAAGI, per germline. The CDR3 nucleotides are TGTGCCAGCAGTTATTATCGGGGGAACACTGAAGCTTTCTTT. Residues: CASSYYRGNTEAFF.

The V gene is TRBV6-9, the J gene TRBJ2-1, with D maybe TRBD2 (6 bases). The CDR3 spans 16 residues. CDR1 is MNHGY and CDR2 is SVAAGI in the germline V gene. V dropped 5 bases and J dropped 5 bases, with 19 bases sitting between them. For the CDR3, the DNA is TGTGCCAGCAGTATTCTCGGGAGATGGTGGGACAATGAGCAGTTCTTC. It yields the protein CASSILGRWWDNEQFF.

The sample holds one count of this clone. The CDR3 DNA follows: TGTGCCACCAGCATTGAAGTTGGAGTCCTCGGACCCCAGCATTTT. Amino acid sequence: CATSIEVGVLGPQHF. The rearrangement uses TRBV15 and TRBJ1-5; D gene unclear. The V gene's germline CDR1 is LNHNV and CDR2 YYDKDF (reference sequence). Trimming stripped 4 bases from V and 10 bases from J, with 20 bases between. This CDR3 has 15 residues.

The chain is built from TRBV2 and TRBJ1-3, with 7 bases lining up with TRBD1. The CDR3 loop spans 15 amino acids. The V gene end was trimmed by 4 bases and the J gene end by 2 bases; junction bases not matched to a gene: 5. Germline CDR1 SNHLY, CDR2 FYNNEI. The CDR3 sequence is CASSGITGAGNTIYF. The CDR3 coding sequence is TGTGCCAGCAGTGGAATTACAGGGGCTGGAAACACCATATATTTT.

V is TRBV9 and J is TRBJ2-3, with 10 bases lining up with TRBD2. Trimming cost V 4 bases and J 2 bases; bases outside gene matches: 7. Germline V CDR1 and CDR2: SGDLS, YYNGEE. CDR3 length: 16 residues. As DNA, the CDR3 is TGTGCCAGCAGCCCCACTAGCGGGATTAACACAGATACGCAGTATTTT. Translating it yields CASSPTSGINTDTQYF.

The chain has TRBV15 and TRBJ2-5, with D possibly matching TRBD2 (6 bases). Germline V lookup: CDR1 LNHNV, CDR2 YYDKDF (reference sequence). V gave up 3 bases and J gave up 2 bases, with 16 bases separating them. There are 16 residues in the CDR3. The CDR3 DNA reads as TGTGCCACCAGCAGTGCACTCCGGCGGGGTCAAGAGACCCAGTACTTC. Its translation: CATSSALRRGQETQYF.

This clone came up once. The chain carries TRBV5-6 and TRBJ1-6, with TRBD1 matching over 8 bases. J lost 4 bases, V lost 5 bases, and 5 bases had no gene match. Looked up from germline, CDR1 is SGHDT and CDR2 is YYEEEE. This CDR3 has 15 amino acids. The CDR3 DNA is TGTGCCAGCAGTCAAAGGACAGGGTATAATTCACCCCTCCACTTT. Translation gives CASSQRTGYNSPLHF.

The chain recombines TRBV6-6 with TRBJ2-7; D might be TRBD2 (6 bases). Germline values: CDR1 MNHNY, CDR2 SVGAGI (reference sequence). V lost 2 bases to trimming and J lost 6 bases, with 11 bases between them. The CDR3 has 13 residues. CDR3: CASSYIASAEQYF. In DNA form, the CDR3 reads TGTGCCAGCAGTTACATAGCTAGCGCCGAGCAGTACTTC.

The rearrangement joins TRBV4-3 to TRBJ1-4; no reliable D call. This CDR3 is 12 amino acids long. The V and J ends lost 7 bases and 8 bases respectively, with 11 bases between them. Germline CDR1 is LGHNA and CDR2 is YSLEER. The CDR3 sequence is CASMGVQEKLFF. CDR3 in DNA: TGCGCCAGCATGGGAGTTCAAGAAAAACTGTTTTTT.

This sequence joins TRBV12-5 and TRBJ1-4; D is perhaps TRBD1 (5 bases). This CDR3 spans 14 amino acids. CDR1 and CDR2 (germline): LGHNT, FRNRAP. The V and J ends lost 5 bases and 0 bases respectively, with 7 bases between them. CDR3 sequence (DNA): TGTGCTAGTGGTCCAGGGACAACTAATGAAAAACTGTTTTTT. It encodes CASGPGTTNEKLFF.

The chain is built from TRBV7-9 and TRBJ2-3; perhaps TRBD2 as D (5 bases). V was shortened by 4 bases and J by 6 bases, with 8 bases between the two germline ends. Germline V gene data show CDR1 as SEHNR and CDR2 as FQNEAQ (reference sequence). This CDR3 comprises 12 residues. CDR3 nucleotide sequence: TGTGCCAGCAGCTCCATAGCGGATACGCAGTATTTT. Its protein product is CASSSIADTQYF.

CDR3: CASSPGTEISYEQYF. CDR3 DNA: TGTGCCAGTAGCCCCGGGACAGAGATCTCCTACGAGCAGTACTTC. V is TRBV19 and J is TRBJ2-7; 7 bases agree with TRBD1. Trimming took 6 bases from V and 0 from J; bases not matched to a gene: 8. CDR1 and CDR2 from the germline V gene are LNHDA and SQIVND (reference sequence). The CDR3 covers 15 residues. The full variable domain, in which reference TRBV19 and TRBJ2-7 provide the parts outside the CDR3, is DGGITQSPKYLFRKEGQNVTLSCEQNLNHDAMYWYRQDPGQGLRLIYYSQIVNDFQKGDIAEGYSVSREKKESFPLTVTSAQKNPTAFYLCASSPGTEISYEQYFGPGTRLTVT.

Concerning this clone: Germline and junction disagree at one end, which may indicate a read error. The rearrangement uses TRBV2 and TRBJ2-3, with a tentative D call TRBD2 (6 bases). CDR3 length: 14 amino acids. Germline V CDR1 and CDR2: SNHLY, FYNNEI. CDR3 sequence reads: CASSDSGSTDTQYF. As DNA, the CDR3 is TGTGCCAGCAGTGATAGCGGAAGCACTGATACGCAGTATTTT.

The V gene is TRBV6-5, the J gene TRBJ2-7; 8 bases align to TRBD1. Germline lookup yields CDR1 MNHEY and CDR2 SVGAGI. The CDR3 loop spans 16 amino acids. V lost 4 bases and J lost 3; bases outside the gene matches: 11. CDR3 protein: CASSFPGTGPNYEQYF. The CDR3 DNA reads as TGTGCCAGCAGTTTCCCAGGGACAGGCCCAAACTACGAGCAGTACTTC.

The chain uses TRBV15 and TRBJ2-5; 10 bases match TRBD2. J gave up 5 bases and V 8 bases, and 11 bases lay outside the gene matches. The length of the CDR3 is 15 residues. Germline CDR1 LNHNV, CDR2 YYDKDF (reference sequence). The CDR3 DNA follows: TGTGCCACCTCCCTGGGGGGTAGCGGGAGGGAGACCCAGTACTTC. This encodes CATSLGGSGRETQYF.